The present entry profiles one T cell receptor (beta chain) with its context. Its specificity is not known. The sample belongs to a study of siplizumab effects on memory and regulatory T cells. Trimming pared 0 bases from V and 4 bases from J, leaving 2 bases between. Germline V gene data show CDR1 as LGHNT and CDR2 as FRNRAP. The CDR3 has 12 residues. Study-level results: Both greater diversity than memory cells and a major contribution to the alloresponse seemed to characterize naive T cells. Tregs that proliferated in siplizumab cultures did not have their suppressive function confirmed. In roughly 75-95% of proliferating CD4+ or CD8+ clones, a naive or memory phenotype could not be assigned.

Libraries were prepared by immunoSEQ multiplex PCR; TCRdb keeps only in-frame clonotypes and omits some of them. The repertoire holds around 95,000 clones, approximately 94% seen once, with roughly 1.3% in the top ten. Input material: non-Treg CD4+ T cells sorted from blood. The V gene is TRBV12-5, the J gene TRBJ2-3; D gene unclear. This TCR was sampled from a human donor in good health. DNA for the CDR3: TGTGCTAGTGGTTTGGTACCAGATACGCAGTATTTT. Residues: CASGLVPDTQYF.